This T cell receptor beta chain was captured in a study of T-cell memory formation after mild COVID-19. This clonotype came up a few times. Losses at the gene ends were 6 bases for V and 7 bases for J; bases not matched to a gene: 8. Germline V gene sequence: CDR1 MRHNA, CDR2 SNTAGT. There are 14 residues in the CDR3. TCRdb used MiXCR to reprocess the 5' RACE reads, holding one entry per CDR3 protein. The sample includes about 350,000 distinct CDR3 sequences, roughly an eighth of them seen just once. The V and J genes are TRBV6-4 and TRBJ1-2; 10 nucleotides line up with TRBD1. Sequencing used PBMCs or a T cell subset sorted from them (not recorded which). This TCR was recovered from a man aged 18 to 35 who had mild COVID-19 (a few samples of this study predate the infection). Cell type and time point are not known. The DNA for the CDR3 is TGTGCCAGCAGCCCCACCGGGACAGGGGCTGGCTACACCTTC. Protein: CASSPTGTGAGYTF.